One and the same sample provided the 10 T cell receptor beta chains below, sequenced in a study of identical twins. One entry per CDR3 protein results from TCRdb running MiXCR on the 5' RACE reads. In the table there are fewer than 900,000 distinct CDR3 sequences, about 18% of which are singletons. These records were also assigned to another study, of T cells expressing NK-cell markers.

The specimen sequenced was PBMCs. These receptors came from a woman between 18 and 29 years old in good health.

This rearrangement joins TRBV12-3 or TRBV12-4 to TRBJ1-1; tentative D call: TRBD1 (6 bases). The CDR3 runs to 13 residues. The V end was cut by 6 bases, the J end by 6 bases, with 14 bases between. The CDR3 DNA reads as TGTGCCAGCAGCCACTTGACAGGAGCTGAAGCTTTCTTT. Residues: CASSHLTGAEAFF.

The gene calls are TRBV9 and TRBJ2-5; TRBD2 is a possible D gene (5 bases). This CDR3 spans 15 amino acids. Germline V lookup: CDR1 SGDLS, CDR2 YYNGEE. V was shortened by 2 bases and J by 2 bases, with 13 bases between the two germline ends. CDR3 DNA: TGTGCCAGCAGCGTCAGCTCGGACTTACAAGAGACCCAGTACTTC. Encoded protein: CASSVSSDLQETQYF.

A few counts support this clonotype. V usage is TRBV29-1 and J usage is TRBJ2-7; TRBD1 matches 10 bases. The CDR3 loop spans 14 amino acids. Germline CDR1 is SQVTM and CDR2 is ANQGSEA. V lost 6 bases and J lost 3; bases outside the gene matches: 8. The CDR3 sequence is CSVDETGGGYEQYF. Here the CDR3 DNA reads TGCAGCGTCGACGAGACAGGGGGCGGCTACGAGCAGTACTTC.

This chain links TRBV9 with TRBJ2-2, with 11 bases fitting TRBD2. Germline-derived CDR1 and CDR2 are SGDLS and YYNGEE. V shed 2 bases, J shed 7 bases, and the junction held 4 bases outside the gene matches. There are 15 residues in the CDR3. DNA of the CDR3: TGTGCCAGCAGCGTTAGCGGGGGGGCCGTCGGGGAGCTGTTTTTT. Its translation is CASSVSGGAVGELFF.

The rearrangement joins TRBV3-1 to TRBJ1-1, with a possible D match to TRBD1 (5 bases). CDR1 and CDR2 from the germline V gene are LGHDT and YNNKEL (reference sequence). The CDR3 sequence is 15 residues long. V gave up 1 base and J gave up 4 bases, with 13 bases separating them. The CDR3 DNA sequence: TGTGCCAGCAGCCAAGCGGGTTGGGGGACCACTGAAGCTTTCTTT. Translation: CASSQAGWGTTEAFF.

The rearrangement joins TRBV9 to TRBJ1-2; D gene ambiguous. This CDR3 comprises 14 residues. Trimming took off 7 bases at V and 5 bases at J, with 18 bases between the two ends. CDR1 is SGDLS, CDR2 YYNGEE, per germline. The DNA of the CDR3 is TGTGCCAGCGCTTTTACTGCAAATGAATATGGCTACACCTTC. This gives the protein CASAFTANEYGYTF.

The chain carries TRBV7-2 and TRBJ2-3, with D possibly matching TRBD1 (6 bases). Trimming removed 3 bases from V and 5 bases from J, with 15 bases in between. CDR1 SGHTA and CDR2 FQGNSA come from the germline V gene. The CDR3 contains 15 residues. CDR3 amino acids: CASSLGAPKGDTQYF. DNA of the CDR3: TGTGCCAGCAGCTTGGGGGCCCCGAAGGGAGATACGCAGTATTTT.

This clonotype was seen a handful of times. The CDR3 DNA reads TGCAGCACAGGGTACCAAGAGACCCAGTACTTC. Amino acids: CSTGYQETQYF. The chain uses TRBV29-1 and TRBJ2-5; maybe TRBD1 (6 bases). Germline values: CDR1 SQVTM, CDR2 ANQGSEA. The CDR3 length is 11 residues. V gave up 8 bases and J gave up 0 bases, with 7 bases separating them.

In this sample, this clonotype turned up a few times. The CDR3 spells CASSLAAGPAEQYF. For the CDR3, the DNA is TGTGCCAGCAGCTTAGCGGCAGGTCCGGCCGAGCAGTACTTC. V and J are TRBV7-2 and TRBJ2-7, with D unresolved. Per the germline V gene, CDR1 is SGHTA and CDR2 is FQGNSA. The CDR3 is made up of 14 amino acids. The ends were cut back, 0 bases at V and 6 bases at J, with 12 bases in the middle. The full variable domain, its missing parts supplied by reference TRBV7-2 and TRBJ2-7, is GAGVSQSPSNKVTEKGKDVELRCDPISGHTALYWYRQSLGQGLEFLIYFQGNSAPDKSGLPSDRFSAERTGGSVSTLTIQRTQQEDSAVYLCASSLAAGPAEQYFGPGTRLTVT.

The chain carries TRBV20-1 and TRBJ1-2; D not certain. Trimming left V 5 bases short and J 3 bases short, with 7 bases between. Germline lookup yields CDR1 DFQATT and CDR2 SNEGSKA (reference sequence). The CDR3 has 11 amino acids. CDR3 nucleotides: TGCAGTGCTCAGCGCGACTATGGCTACACCTTC. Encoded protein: CSAQRDYGYTF.